What follows are 30 T cell receptor beta chains derived from one specimen sequenced in a study of blood T cell repertoires in COVID-19 (dated by TCRdb to between 2020 and 2021). Libraries were prepared through the immunoSEQ multiplex PCR assay. TCRdb retrieved this table from immuneACCESS and kept in-frame rearrangements only. Not all clones are present; in checked studies, unresolved V genes account for under half, and no reason is known for the remainder. The sample records 310,000 or so clones, roughly 85% of which are singletons. The ten largest clones represent about 5.7% of the sample. The source material was PBMCs or T cells enriched from blood (not recorded which). The receptors stem from a woman in her thirties or forties who had recovered from COVID-19.

This sequence joins TRBV7-2 and TRBJ1-2; D is perhaps TRBD1 (6 bases). Germline V gene data show CDR1 as SGHTA and CDR2 as FQGNSA. The CDR3 is made up of 16 amino acids. V was trimmed by 4 bases and J by 10 bases, leaving 25 bases between them. This chain's CDR3 is CASSSYTLDAGGAYTF. In DNA form, the CDR3 reads TGTGCCAGCAGCTCTTACACCTTAGACGCGGGGGGCGCCTACACCTTC.

CDR3 sequence reads: CASRFSNLGQYF. Written as DNA, the CDR3 is TGTGCCAGCAGGTTCAGTAACCTAGGGCAGTACTTC. This chain uses TRBV6-5 with TRBJ2-7; the D is unclear. This CDR3 is 12 amino acids long. Trimming pared 6 bases from V and 9 bases from J, leaving 15 bases between. Germline values: CDR1 MNHEY, CDR2 SVGAGI.

The V gene is TRBV24-1, the J gene TRBJ2-5, with 7 bases fitting TRBD2. The CDR3 totals 15 residues. The germline gives CDR1 KGHDR, CDR2 SFDVKD. V dropped 9 bases and J dropped 1; count of bases not matched to a gene: 10. This CDR3 reads CATSPGTSAQETQYF. The CDR3, as DNA: TGTGCCACCTCCCCCGGAACTAGCGCCCAAGAGACCCAGTACTTC.

The chain carries TRBV7-8 and TRBJ2-1; TRBD2 might be the D (6 bases). V was cut by 0 bases and J by 7 bases, with 10 bases left in between. Germline CDR1 reads SGHVS; CDR2 reads FQNEAQ. This CDR3 contains 14 residues. This CDR3 reads CASSLAGGRNEQFF. The CDR3 DNA sequence: TGTGCCAGCAGCTTAGCGGGAGGAAGGAATGAGCAGTTCTTC.

This clone was observed a few times. The J gene is TRBJ1-5, the V gene TRBV28; D ambiguous. Trimming took off 5 bases at V and 6 bases at J, with 5 bases between the two ends. CDR1 is MDHEN and CDR2 is SYDVKM in the germline V gene. The CDR3 contains 11 residues. The CDR3: CASSQLQPQHF. Written as DNA, the CDR3 is TGTGCCAGCAGTCAACTTCAGCCCCAGCATTTT.

The rearrangement joins TRBV7-8 to TRBJ2-3; maybe TRBD2 (5 bases). Deletions cut 7 bases from V and 6 bases from J, with 20 bases between. In germline, CDR1 is SGHVS, CDR2 FQNEAQ. The CDR3 runs 15 residues. The CDR3 sequence is CASTRAGARHDTQYF. The CDR3 DNA reads as TGTGCCAGCACGAGGGCGGGCGCCAGGCACGATACGCAGTATTTT.

This sequence joins TRBV24-1 and TRBJ2-1; 7 positions match TRBD2. Per the germline V gene, CDR1 is KGHDR and CDR2 is SFDVKD. The trim removed 9 bases at V and 0 bases at J, leaving 13 bases unmatched. The CDR3 extends over 17 amino acids. CDR3 DNA: TGTGCCACCGGGACGGGAGGACTTACAAGCTCCTACAATGAGCAGTTCTTC. Translated, it gives CATGTGGLTSSYNEQFF.

The chain couples TRBV10-3 to TRBJ1-1; TRBD1 might be the D (5 bases). Germline CDR1 and CDR2: ENHRY and SYGVKD. Trimming removed 0 bases from V and 11 bases from J, with 10 bases in between. The CDR3 totals 12 residues. The CDR3 region has the DNA TGTGCCATCAGTGAGTCCGAGGGGAGGGCTTTCTTT. Translated: CAISESEGRAFF.

The chain uses TRBV18 and TRBJ2-7; D gene ambiguous. The CDR3 totals 13 residues. V lost 0 bases and J 9 bases, leaving 12 bases between the germline ends. Germline values: CDR1 KGHSH, CDR2 LQKENI. Here the CDR3 DNA reads TGTGCCAGCTCACCACCAAGCGTCAATGTGCAGTACTTC. The encoded protein is CASSPPSVNVQYF.

The chain joins TRBV4-1 to TRBJ2-3, with 9 bases that match TRBD2. CDR1 is MGHRA and CDR2 is YSYEKL in the germline V gene. CDR3 size: 20 residues. Trimming took 1 base from V and 2 from J; bases not matched to a gene: 16. CDR3 sequence (DNA): TGCGCCAGCAGCCAAGTTGAGGGTAGCGGGAGAGCTGTCTCCACAGATACGCAGTATTTT. Translation gives CASSQVEGSGRAVSTDTQYF.

The V gene is TRBV5-1, the J gene TRBJ2-1, with 7 nucleotides matching TRBD2. The CDR3 sequence is 15 residues long. J lost 7 bases, V lost 1 base, and 8 bases had no gene match. Germline lookup yields CDR1 SGHRS and CDR2 YFSETQ. The CDR3 loop is CASSLWLAERNEQFF. In nucleotides, the CDR3 is TGCGCCAGCAGCTTGTGGCTAGCGGAGCGGAATGAGCAGTTCTTC.

In its sample, this clone was seen a few times. The rearrangement uses TRBV28 and TRBJ2-3, with D maybe TRBD2 (5 bases). The CDR3 extends over 15 amino acids. Trimming shortened V by 5 bases and J by 4 bases, and 16 bases separated the two germline ends. Germline CDR1 MDHEN, CDR2 SYDVKM. CDR3 loop: CASSPSGPEADTQYF. CDR3 DNA sequence: TGTGCCAGCAGTCCTTCGGGCCCGGAGGCAGATACGCAGTATTTT.

The rearrangement joins TRBV11-2 to TRBJ2-1, with 11 bases that match TRBD2. Trimming at V came to 2 bases and at J to 9 bases, leaving 3 bases not matched to a gene. The CDR3 has 14 amino acids. Germline assignment: CDR1 SGHAT and CDR2 FQNNGV. DNA of the CDR3: TGTGCCAGCAGCTTACTAGCGGGAGGTGGTGAGCAGTTCTTC. It is translated as CASSLLAGGGEQFF.

The chain has TRBV28 and TRBJ2-7, with D possibly being TRBD2 (6 bases). Looked up from germline, CDR1 is MDHEN and CDR2 is SYDVKM. CDR3 size: 14 residues. Trimming stripped 8 bases from V and 3 bases from J, with 17 bases between. The CDR3 sequence is CASSGSGGDYEQYF. In nucleotides, the CDR3 is TGTGCCAGCTCAGGGAGCGGAGGGGACTACGAGCAGTACTTC.

The chain is built from TRBV7-2 and TRBJ2-5, with a tentative D call TRBD1 (6 bases). Looked up from germline, CDR1 is SGHTA and CDR2 is FQGNSA. The CDR3 spans 16 residues. V was shortened by 1 base and J by 6 bases, with 18 bases between the two germline ends. The CDR3: CASSLGPQGSVKTQYF. CDR3 sequence (DNA): TGTGCCAGCAGCTTAGGCCCCCAGGGGTCAGTGAAGACCCAGTACTTC. The variable domain in full, with the rest retrieved from reference TRBV7-2 and TRBJ2-5, is GAGVSQSPSNKVTEKGKDVELRCDPISGHTALYWYRQSLGQGLEFLIYFQGNSAPDKSGLPSDRFSAERTGGSVSTLTIQRTQQEDSAVYLCASSLGPQGSVKTQYFGPGTRLLVL.

The gene calls are TRBV24-1 and TRBJ2-1; 9 nucleotides match TRBD2. J was trimmed by 8 bases and V by 3 bases; bases with no gene match: 16. Germline CDR1 is KGHDR and CDR2 is SFDVKD. The CDR3 sequence is 18 residues long. This chain's CDR3 is CATSDPRASGALFDEQFF. For the CDR3, the DNA is TGTGCCACCAGTGATCCGCGGGCTAGCGGGGCCCTCTTCGATGAGCAGTTCTTC.

J is TRBJ1-5 and V is TRBV7-6; D is perhaps TRBD1 (5 bases). This CDR3 spans 14 amino acids. Germline assignment: CDR1 SGHVS and CDR2 FNYEAQ. The V gene lost 1 base and the J gene lost 4 bases, with 8 bases spanning the gap. In nucleotides, the CDR3 is TGTGCCAGCAGCTTAGTTGGGGGGAATCAGCCCCAGCATTTT. Amino acid sequence: CASSLVGGNQPQHF.

The chain recombines TRBV3-1 (or the pseudogene TRBV3-2) with TRBJ2-1; 8 nucleotides line up with TRBD2. V trimming: 0 bases; J trimming: 1 base; junction bases outside the gene matches: 17. The CDR3 covers 21 residues. Germline lookup yields CDR1 LGHDT and CDR2 YNNKEL (reference sequence). DNA of the CDR3: TGTGCCAGCAGCCAAGAATCAGGTTGGAGCGGGAGCCAGATTTCCTACAATGAGCAGTTCTTC. As protein: CASSQESGWSGSQISYNEQFF.

The chain joins TRBV20-1 to TRBJ1-2; D unresolved. CDR1 and CDR2 (germline): DFQATT, SNEGSKA (reference sequence). The CDR3 contains 11 residues. This CDR3 reads CSTRHHYGYTF. The CDR3 DNA sequence: TGCAGCACCCGACACCACTATGGCTACACCTTC.

The rearrangement uses TRBV27 and TRBJ1-4; a weak D match, TRBD1 (6 bases). The V gene's germline CDR1 is MNHEY and CDR2 SMNVEV (reference sequence). This CDR3 is 14 amino acids long. V was clipped by 6 bases and J by 4 bases, with 12 bases between them. As DNA, the CDR3 is TGTGCCAGCAGGACACAGGGCCTTAATGAAAAACTGTTTTTT. It codes for CASRTQGLNEKLFF.

The chain links TRBV5-1 to TRBJ2-1; 11 nucleotides line up with TRBD2. V was clipped by 4 bases and J by 6 bases; unmatched bases: 9. Germline V CDR1 and CDR2: SGHRS, YFSETQ. The CDR3 has 16 amino acids. CDR3 amino acids: CASSRVAGGPGNEQFF. The DNA of the CDR3 is TGCGCCAGCAGCCGCGTAGCGGGAGGGCCGGGCAATGAGCAGTTCTTC.

Only a few counts were recorded for this clone. The CDR3, as DNA: TGTGCCAGCAGCTTAACCGGGATGGGCATTCAGTACTTC. Translation: CASSLTGMGIQYF. The gene calls are TRBV7-3 and TRBJ2-4; possible D gene TRBD2, 5 bases. Per the germline V gene, CDR1 is SGHTA and CDR2 is FQGTGA. The V and J ends lost 0 bases and 9 bases respectively, with 9 bases between them. This CDR3 is built from 13 residues.

The gene calls are TRBV5-1 and TRBJ2-5, with a possible D match to TRBD2 (6 bases). V was clipped by 4 bases and J by 1 base, with 17 bases between them. The CDR3 contains 16 residues. In germline, CDR1 is SGHRS, CDR2 YFSETQ. The CDR3 nucleotides are TGCGCCAGCAGCGGACGCCGGGAGCTCTTCCAAGAGACCCAGTACTTC. It is translated as CASSGRRELFQETQYF.

The chain is built from TRBV4-1 and TRBJ2-1; 9 bases line up with TRBD1. Germline loops: CDR1 MGHRA, CDR2 YSYEKL. The junction had 16 bases not matched to a gene; V was cut back by 3 bases and J by 4 bases. The CDR3 runs 19 residues. The CDR3 coding sequence is TGCGCCAGCAGCCACCAGGGCGGAGTCCGGGACAGGGCTTACAATGAGCAGTTCTTC. Its translation: CASSHQGGVRDRAYNEQFF.

The chain combines TRBV7-9 with TRBJ1-2; D is unresolved. The CDR3 sequence is 17 residues long. Between the trimmed V and J ends, which lost 1 base and 4 bases, there was a span of 19 bases. CDR1 is SEHNR and CDR2 is FQNEAQ in the germline V gene (reference sequence). The CDR3 sequence is CASSLGREARSLYGYTF. Written as DNA, the CDR3 is TGTGCCAGCAGCTTAGGAAGAGAAGCCCGGTCCCTCTATGGCTACACCTTC.

In nucleotides, the CDR3 is TGCAGCGTTGAAGAGGACCGGGGCTATGGCTACACCTTC. Its translation is CSVEEDRGYGYTF. The chain links TRBV29-1 to TRBJ1-2; D is uncertain. CDR3 length: 13 residues. The V end was cut by 0 bases, the J end by 4 bases, with 9 bases between. Per the germline V gene, CDR1 is SQVTM and CDR2 is ANQGSEA.

The V call is TRBV18, the J call TRBJ1-6; 7 nucleotides match TRBD1. The CDR3 totals 15 residues. Germline trimming cut 6 bases from V and 7 bases from J; bases unmatched to any gene: 9. Germline V CDR1 and CDR2: KGHSH, LQKENI. This CDR3 is CASSVATGKNSPLHF. The CDR3 region has the DNA TGTGCCAGCTCTGTCGCGACAGGGAAGAATTCACCCCTCCACTTT.

This chain connects TRBV14 to TRBJ2-7; TRBD1 might be the D (6 bases). CDR3 length: 15 amino acids. Germline-derived CDR1 and CDR2 are SGHDN and FVKESK. The V and J ends lost 3 bases and 2 bases respectively, with 14 bases between them. The CDR3 nucleotides are TGTGCCAGCAGCCAGACTGACAGGCCTGCCTACGAGCAGTACTTC. Its translation is CASSQTDRPAYEQYF.

The rearrangement joins TRBV3-1 (or the pseudogene TRBV3-2) to TRBJ2-1, with TRBD2 as a possible D gene (7 bases). The CDR3 contains 11 residues. Germline V lookup: CDR1 LGHDT, CDR2 YNNKEL (reference sequence). Trimming removed 6 bases at V and 12 bases at J, with 12 bases between. CDR3 nucleotide sequence: TGTGCCAGCAGGTATAGGGGGGGGCAGTTCTTC. The encoded protein is CASRYRGGQFF.

CDR3 DNA sequence: TGTGCCAGCAGCCAAGGTGGGGGGGGCGTAGGAACTGAAGCTTTCTTT. Encoded protein: CASSQGGGGVGTEAFF. V gene TRBV28 combines with J gene TRBJ1-1, with a possible D match to TRBD1 (6 bases). The CDR3 totals 16 residues. V gave up 6 bases and J gave up 5 bases, with 22 bases separating them. The germline gives CDR1 MDHEN, CDR2 SYDVKM.